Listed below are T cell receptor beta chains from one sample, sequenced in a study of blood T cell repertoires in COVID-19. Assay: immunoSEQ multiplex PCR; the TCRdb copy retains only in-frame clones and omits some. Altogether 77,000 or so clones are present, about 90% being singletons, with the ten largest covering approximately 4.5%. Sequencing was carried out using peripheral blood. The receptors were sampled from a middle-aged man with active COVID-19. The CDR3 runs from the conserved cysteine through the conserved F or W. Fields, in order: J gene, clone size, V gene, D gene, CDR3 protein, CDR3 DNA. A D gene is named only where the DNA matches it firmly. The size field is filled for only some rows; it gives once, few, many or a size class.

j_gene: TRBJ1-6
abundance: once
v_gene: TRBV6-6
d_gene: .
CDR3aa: CASGPVRAEEAPLHF
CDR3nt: TGTGCCAGCGGCCCAGTCAGGGCAGAGGAAGCACCCCTCCACTTT

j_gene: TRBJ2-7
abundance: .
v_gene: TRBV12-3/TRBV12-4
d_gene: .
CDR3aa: CASRVTGSYEQYF
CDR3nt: TGTGCCAGCAGGGTGACAGGAAGCTACGAGCAGTACTTC

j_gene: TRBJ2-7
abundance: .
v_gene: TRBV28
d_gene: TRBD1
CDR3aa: CASTGTGVPEQYF
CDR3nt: TGTGCCAGTACCGGGACAGGGGTTCCCGAGCAGTACTTC

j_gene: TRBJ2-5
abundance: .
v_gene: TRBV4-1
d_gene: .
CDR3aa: CASSQGGIGQETQYF
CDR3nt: TGCGCCAGCAGCCAAGGAGGGATTGGCCAAGAGACCCAGTACTTC

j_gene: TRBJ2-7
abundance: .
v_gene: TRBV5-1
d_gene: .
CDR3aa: CASSERDNRYEQYF
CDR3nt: TGCGCCAGCTCAGAACGGGACAACCGCTACGAGCAGTACTTC

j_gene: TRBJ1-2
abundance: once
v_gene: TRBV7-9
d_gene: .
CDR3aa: CASSPTGNYGYTF
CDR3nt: TGTGCCAGCAGCCCCACAGGAAACTATGGCTACACCTTC

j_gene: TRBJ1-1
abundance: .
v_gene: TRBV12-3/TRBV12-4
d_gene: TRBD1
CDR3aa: CASREDRDTEAFF
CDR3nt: TGTGCCAGCAGAGAAGACAGGGACACTGAAGCTTTCTTT

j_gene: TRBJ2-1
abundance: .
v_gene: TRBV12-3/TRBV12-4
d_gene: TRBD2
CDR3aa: CASTPGGTNEQFF
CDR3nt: TGTGCCAGCACCCCGGGGGGGACCAATGAGCAGTTCTTC

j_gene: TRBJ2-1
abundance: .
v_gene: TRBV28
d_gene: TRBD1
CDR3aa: CASSQDRGSRNEQFF
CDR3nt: TGTGCCAGCAGCCAGGACAGGGGGAGTAGGAATGAGCAGTTCTTC

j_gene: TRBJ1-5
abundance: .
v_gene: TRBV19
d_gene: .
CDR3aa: CASSILQGQPQHF
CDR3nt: TGTGCCAGTAGTATTTTGCAGGGACAGCCCCAGCATTTT

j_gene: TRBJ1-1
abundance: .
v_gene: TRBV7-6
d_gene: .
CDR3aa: CASSLAEGYQGQAFF
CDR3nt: TGTGCCAGCAGCTTAGCTGAGGGATATCAGGGGCAAGCTTTCTTT

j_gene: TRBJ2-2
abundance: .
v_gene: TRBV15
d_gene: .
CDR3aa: CATSYRSNTGELFF
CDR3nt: TGTGCCACCAGCTACAGGTCCAACACCGGGGAGCTGTTTTTT

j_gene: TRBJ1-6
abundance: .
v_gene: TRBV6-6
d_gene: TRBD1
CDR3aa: CASSYGTAHNSPLHF
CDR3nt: TGTGCCAGCAGTTACGGGACAGCGCATAATTCACCCCTCCACTTT

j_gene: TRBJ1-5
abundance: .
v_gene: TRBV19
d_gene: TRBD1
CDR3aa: CASSTGTGGGHQPQHF
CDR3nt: TGTGCCAGTAGTACAGGGACAGGGGGCGGACATCAGCCCCAGCATTTT

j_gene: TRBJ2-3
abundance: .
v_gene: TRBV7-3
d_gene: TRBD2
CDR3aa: CASSPGTSPDTQYF
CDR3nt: TGTGCCAGCAGCCCCGGGACTAGCCCAGATACGCAGTATTTT

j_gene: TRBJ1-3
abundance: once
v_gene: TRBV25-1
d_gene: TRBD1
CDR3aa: CASSEAGQGNTIYF
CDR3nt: TGTGCCAGCAGTGAAGCGGGACAGGGAAACACCATATATTTT

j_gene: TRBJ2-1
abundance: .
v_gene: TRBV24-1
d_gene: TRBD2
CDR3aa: CATGTSGRYGNEQFF
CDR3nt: TGTGCCACCGGGACTAGCGGGAGGTATGGGAATGAGCAGTTCTTC

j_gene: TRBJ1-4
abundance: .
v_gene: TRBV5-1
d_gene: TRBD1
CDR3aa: CASSLATGGNEKLFF
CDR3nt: TGCGCCAGCAGCTTGGCGACAGGGGGAAATGAAAAACTGTTTTTT

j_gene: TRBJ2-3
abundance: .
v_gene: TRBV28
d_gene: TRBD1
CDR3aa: CASRDRPGQGAGTQYF
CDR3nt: TGTGCCAGCAGAGATAGACCGGGACAGGGGGCTGGTACGCAGTATTTT

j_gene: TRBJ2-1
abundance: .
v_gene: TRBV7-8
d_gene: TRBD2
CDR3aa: CASSHKLASRYNEQFF
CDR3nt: TGTGCCAGCAGCCACAAACTAGCGTCCCGGTACAATGAGCAGTTCTTC

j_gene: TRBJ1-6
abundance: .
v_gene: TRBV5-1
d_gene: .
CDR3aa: CASSLDGQGFNSPLHF
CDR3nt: TGCGCCAGCAGCTTGGACGGCCAGGGCTTTAATTCACCCCTCCACTTT

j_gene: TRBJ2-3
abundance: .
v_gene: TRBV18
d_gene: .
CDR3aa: CASSPSGISTDTQYF
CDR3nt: TGTGCCAGCTCACCATCAGGGATTAGCACAGATACGCAGTATTTT

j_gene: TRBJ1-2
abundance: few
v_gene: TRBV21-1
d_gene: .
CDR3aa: CASSKVVRGQGVNGYTF
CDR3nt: TGTGCCAGCAGCAAAGTGGTTCGGGGACAGGGGGTTAATGGCTACACCTTC

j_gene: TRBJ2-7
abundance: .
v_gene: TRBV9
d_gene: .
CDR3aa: CASSVGLGLVEQYF
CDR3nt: TGTGCCAGCAGCGTTGGACTTGGCCTCGTCGAGCAGTACTTC

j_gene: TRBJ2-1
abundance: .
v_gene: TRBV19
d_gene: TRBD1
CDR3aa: CASRSGTGVYNEQFF
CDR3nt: TGTGCCAGTAGATCCGGGACAGGGGTTTACAATGAGCAGTTCTTC

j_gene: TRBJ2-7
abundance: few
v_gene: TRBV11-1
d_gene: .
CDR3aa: CASSLAGNRYEQYF
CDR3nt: TGTGCCAGCAGCTTGGCAGGGAATAGGTACGAGCAGTACTTC

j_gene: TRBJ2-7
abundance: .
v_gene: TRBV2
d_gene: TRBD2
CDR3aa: CASSTSAGYEQYF
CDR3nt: TGTGCCAGCTCGACTAGCGCTGGCTACGAGCAGTACTTC

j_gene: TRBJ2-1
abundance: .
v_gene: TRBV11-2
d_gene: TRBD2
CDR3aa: CASSPPGLAGHEQFF
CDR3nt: TGTGCCAGCAGCCCGCCGGGACTAGCGGGTCATGAGCAGTTCTTC

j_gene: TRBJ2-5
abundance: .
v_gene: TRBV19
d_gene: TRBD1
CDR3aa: CASSGTGQETQYF
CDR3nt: TGTGCCAGTAGTGGGACAGGCCAAGAGACCCAGTACTTC

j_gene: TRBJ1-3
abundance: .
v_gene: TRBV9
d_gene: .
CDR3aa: CASSAGAGGPGNTIYF
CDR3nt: TGTGCCAGCAGCGCTGGGGCGGGGGGGCCTGGAAACACCATATATTTT

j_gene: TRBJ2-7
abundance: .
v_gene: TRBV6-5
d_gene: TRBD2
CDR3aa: CASSYSREGLYEQYF
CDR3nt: TGTGCCAGCAGTTACTCGCGGGAGGGCCTCTACGAGCAGTACTTC

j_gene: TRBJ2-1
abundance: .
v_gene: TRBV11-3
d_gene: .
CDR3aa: CASSLEGDNEQFF
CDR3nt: TGTGCCAGCAGCTTAGAAGGAGACAATGAGCAGTTCTTC

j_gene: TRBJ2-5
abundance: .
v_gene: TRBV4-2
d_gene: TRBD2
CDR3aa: CASSPGVAGGEETQYF
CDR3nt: TGTGCCAGCAGCCCAGGGGTGGCGGGGGGCGAAGAGACCCAGTACTTC

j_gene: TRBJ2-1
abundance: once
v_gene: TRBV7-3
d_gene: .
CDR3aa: CASSSSPNEQFF
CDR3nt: TGTGCCAGCAGCAGTAGCCCTAATGAGCAGTTCTTC

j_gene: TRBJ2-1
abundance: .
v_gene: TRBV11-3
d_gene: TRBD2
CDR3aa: CASSLGGASGSYNEQFF
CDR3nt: TGTGCCAGCAGCTTAGGGGGCGCTAGCGGGTCCTACAATGAGCAGTTCTTC

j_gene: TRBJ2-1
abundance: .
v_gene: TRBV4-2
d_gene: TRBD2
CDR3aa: CASSQETSGGRGEQFF
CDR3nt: TGTGCCAGCAGCCAAGAAACTAGCGGGGGGCGGGGTGAGCAGTTCTTC

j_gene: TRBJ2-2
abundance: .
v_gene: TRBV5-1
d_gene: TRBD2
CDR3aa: CASSLRTSGSGTGELFF
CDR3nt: TGCGCCAGCAGCTTGCGGACTAGCGGGAGTGGGACCGGGGAGCTGTTTTTT

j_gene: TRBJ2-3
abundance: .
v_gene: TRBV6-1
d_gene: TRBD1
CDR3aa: CASSERQGTSDTQYF
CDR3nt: TGTGCCAGCAGTGAGAGACAGGGCACTTCGGATACGCAGTATTTT

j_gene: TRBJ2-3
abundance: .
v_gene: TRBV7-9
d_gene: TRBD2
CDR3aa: CASSTTTSGSTTGGTDTQYF
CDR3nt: TGTGCCAGCAGCACCACAACTAGCGGGAGTACCACCGGGGGCACAGATACGCAGTATTTT

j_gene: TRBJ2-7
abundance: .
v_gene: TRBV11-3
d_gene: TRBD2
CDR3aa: CASSLGTSSYEQYF
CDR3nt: TGTGCCAGCAGCCTCGGGACTAGCAGCTACGAGCAGTACTTC

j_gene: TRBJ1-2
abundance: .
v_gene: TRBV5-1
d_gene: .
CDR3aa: CASSTDGENYGYTF
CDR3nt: TGCGCCAGCAGCACGGACGGGGAGAACTATGGCTACACCTTC

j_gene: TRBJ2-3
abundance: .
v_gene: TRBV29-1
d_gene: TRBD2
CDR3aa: CSVAAGGTSTDTQYF
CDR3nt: TGCAGCGTTGCGGCGGGGGGCACTAGCACAGATACGCAGTATTTT

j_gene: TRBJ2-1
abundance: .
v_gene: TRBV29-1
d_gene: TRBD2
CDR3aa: CSVTTRTSGYNEQFF
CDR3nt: TGCAGCGTCACCACCAGGACTAGCGGTTACAATGAGCAGTTCTTC

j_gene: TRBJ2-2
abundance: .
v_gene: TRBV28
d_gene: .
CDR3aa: CASSFSLGAGELFF
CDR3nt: TGTGCCAGCAGTTTCAGCTTGGGCGCCGGGGAGCTGTTTTTT

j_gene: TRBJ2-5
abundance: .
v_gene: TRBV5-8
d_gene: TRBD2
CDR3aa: CASTSLVSSGGQETQYF
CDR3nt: TGTGCCAGCACCTCGCTTGTATCTAGCGGGGGGCAAGAGACCCAGTACTTC

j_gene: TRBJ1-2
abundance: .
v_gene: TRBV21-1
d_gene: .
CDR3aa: CASSNVRGQSPNYGYTF
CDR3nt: TGTGCCAGCAGCAACGTGCGGGGACAGAGTCCTAACTATGGCTACACCTTC

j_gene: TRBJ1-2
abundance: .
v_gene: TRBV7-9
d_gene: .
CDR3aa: CASSLAGTYGYTF
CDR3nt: TGTGCCAGCAGCTTGGCGGGGACCTATGGCTACACCTTC

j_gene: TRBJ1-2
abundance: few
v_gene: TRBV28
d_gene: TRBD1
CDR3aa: CASSPLGGSGYTF
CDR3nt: TGTGCCAGCAGTCCTTTAGGGGGCTCTGGCTACACCTTC

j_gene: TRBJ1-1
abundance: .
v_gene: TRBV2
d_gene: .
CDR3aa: CASSGLKGRGTEAFF
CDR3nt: TGTGCCAGCAGTGGTTTGAAGGGGCGAGGTACTGAAGCTTTCTTT

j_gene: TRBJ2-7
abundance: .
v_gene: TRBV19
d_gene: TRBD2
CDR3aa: CASSISVSSGRSHEQYF
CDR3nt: TGTGCCAGTAGTATTAGTGTCTCTAGCGGGAGGTCCCACGAGCAGTACTTC

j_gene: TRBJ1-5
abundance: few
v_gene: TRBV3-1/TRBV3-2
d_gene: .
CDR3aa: CASSQDRSQPQHF
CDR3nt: TGTGCCAGCAGCCAAGATAGGAGCCAGCCCCAGCATTTT

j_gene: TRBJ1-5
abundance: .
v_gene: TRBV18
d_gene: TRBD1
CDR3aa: CASSPGSGQSNQPQHF
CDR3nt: TGTGCCAGCTCACCAGGATCGGGACAGAGCAATCAGCCCCAGCATTTT